This TCR beta chain was identified in a study of cytomegalovirus exposure and HLA in healthy donors. Looking at the study overall: A subsequent analysis stated that the roughly 120 validation repertoires were run on the same platform as the roughly 620 first-cohort repertoires. Study outcomes and limitations: The study designated 164 TCR beta chains cytomegalovirus-associated. First-cohort TCR clusters were later found to tend to co-occur in the 120 or so validation repertoires.

The CDR3 contains 15 residues. With 6 bases clipped from V and 7 bases from J, the junction kept 10 bases outside the gene matches. Per germline, CDR1 MDHEN and CDR2 SYDVKM. Concerning this clone: The antigen is undetermined.

The data were produced by immunoSEQ multiplex PCR, yet TCRdb's version contains in-frame clones alone and is incomplete. This sample yields about 260,000 clones, of which less than 95% are seen a single time; approximately 3% belongs to the top ten. The receptor's source is a woman in her 30s in good health and CMV-seronegative. This rearrangement joins TRBV28 to TRBJ1-4; TRBD1 aligns across 8 bases. The sequenced sample consisted of PBMCs. The CDR3 DNA reads TGTGCCAGCAGCCTTAAAACAGGGGGGGTTGAAAAACTGTTTTTT. Translated: CASSLKTGGVEKLFF.